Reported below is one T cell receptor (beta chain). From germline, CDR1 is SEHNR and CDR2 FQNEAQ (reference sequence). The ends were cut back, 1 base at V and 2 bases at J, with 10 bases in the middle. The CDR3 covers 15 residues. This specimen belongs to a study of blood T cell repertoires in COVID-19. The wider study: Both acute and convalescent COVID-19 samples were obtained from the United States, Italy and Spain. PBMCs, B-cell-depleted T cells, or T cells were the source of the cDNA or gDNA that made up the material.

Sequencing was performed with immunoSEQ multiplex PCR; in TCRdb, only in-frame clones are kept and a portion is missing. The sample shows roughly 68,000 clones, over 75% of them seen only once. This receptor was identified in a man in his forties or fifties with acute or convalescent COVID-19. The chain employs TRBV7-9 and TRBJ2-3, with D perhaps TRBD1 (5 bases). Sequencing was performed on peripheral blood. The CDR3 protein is CASSLVRGPTDTQYF. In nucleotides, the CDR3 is TGTGCCAGCAGCTTAGTAAGGGGCCCCACAGATACGCAGTATTTT.